This is a list of T cell receptor beta chains from one sample in a study of T cells in Graves' hyperthyroidism and ophthalmopathy. Each CDR3 protein gets one entry after TCRdb re-called the multiplex PCR reads with MiXCR. The sample lists roughly 580,000 distinct CDR3 sequences, around 45% occurring once. The sequenced material came from peripheral blood or thyroid tissue (not recorded which). These receptors came from a young woman with Graves' hyperthyroidism. Both conserved end residues are part of each CDR3.

TRBJ2-7	TRBV7-2	CASSQGTVQYF
TRBJ2-7	TRBV12-3/TRBV12-4	CASSRPGLAGQEQYF
TRBJ2-7	TRBV7-9	CASSLGISYEQYF
TRBJ2-5	TRBV7-2	CASSRGSGRSQETQYF
TRBJ1-2	TRBV7-9	CASSFVGQNSYGYTF
TRBJ2-5	TRBV2	CASSYQGEQETQYF
TRBJ2-2	TRBV7-6	CTSSPWTGDTGELFF
TRBJ2-3	TRBV10-3	CAISERGAQDTQYF
TRBJ1-1	TRBV5-1	CASSVDRAPEAFF
TRBJ2-5	TRBV6-5	CASSYSTRGETQYF
TRBJ1-6	TRBV7-9	CASSFQDSPLHF
TRBJ1-1	TRBV19	CASSRAGNTEAFF
TRBJ1-2	TRBV25-1	CASSEPDRLATYGYTF
TRBJ1-2	TRBV12-3/TRBV12-4	CASTRQTNYGYTF
TRBJ1-1	TRBV12-3/TRBV12-4	CASSPDRATEAFF
TRBJ1-5	TRBV15	CATSSGDRGYSNQPQHF
TRBJ2-7	TRBV20-1	CSARVNSGRANEQYF
TRBJ2-7	TRBV7-9	CASSPRTGEQYF
TRBJ2-7	TRBV7-8	CASTPDRGLGEQYF
TRBJ1-5	TRBV7-6	CASSLGGTGYQPQHF
TRBJ1-1	TRBV5-1	CASSGTGTVTEAFF
TRBJ1-5	TRBV7-8	CASSEWANSNQPQHF
TRBJ2-6	TRBV29-1	CSVQTGAYVLTF
TRBJ1-6	TRBV7-9	CASRPGLGSSPLHF
TRBJ2-7	TRBV6-5	CASSYSGYNYEQYF
TRBJ2-5	TRBV7-9	CASNQRGEYQETQYF
TRBJ2-7	TRBV20-1	CSAREGPSYEQYF
TRBJ2-7	TRBV12-3/TRBV12-4	CASSLSLVGQYF
TRBJ2-5	TRBV15	CATSEQGPEAQYF
TRBJ1-1	TRBV10-3	CAISDDDFEAFF
TRBJ2-7	TRBV5-1	CASSLGATGEQYF
TRBJ2-5	TRBV7-9	CASSFPSQETQYF
TRBJ1-5	TRBV20-1	CSARTFGEEYSNQPQHF
TRBJ2-7	TRBV2	CASGDRPQQYF
TRBJ1-1	TRBV7-2	CASSQRQGSTEAFF
TRBJ2-7	TRBV7-6	CASSRTGTGVYEQYF
TRBJ2-7	TRBV19	CASSITRLASEQYF
TRBJ1-5	TRBV24-1	CATRDPVSNQPQHF
TRBJ2-5	TRBV7-8	CASSSNRGQETQYF
TRBJ2-7	TRBV29-1	CSVWSGKDEQYF
TRBJ1-5	TRBV7-9	CASSPHADSNQPQHF
TRBJ1-1	TRBV2	CASKWANTEAFF
TRBJ1-1	TRBV5-1	CASSRWGWGTEAFF
TRBJ1-6	TRBV19	CASSIPGSSYNSPLHF
TRBJ1-2	TRBV10-3	CAIRGDRSYGYTF
TRBJ1-6	TRBV7-2	CASSRLDRAPNSPLHF
TRBJ2-7	TRBV7-9	CASSGPRDRDSYEQYF
TRBJ2-7	TRBV10-3	CASSLAPEFSYEQYF
TRBJ2-5	TRBV6-5	CASSRGQGARETQYF
TRBJ1-1	TRBV15	CATSRMGSRNTEAFF
TRBJ1-2	TRBV29-1	CSVQTGDYGYTF
TRBJ2-7	TRBV10-2	CASSLIGLGYEQYF
TRBJ2-7	TRBV2	CARGLTHSYEQYF
TRBJ1-5	TRBV5-1	CASSLSGQLNQPQHF
TRBJ1-2	TRBV24-1	CATRPGTGGYGYTF
TRBJ1-5	TRBV25-1	CASSEQGYNQPQHF
TRBJ1-4	TRBV7-9	CASSLDRPRGLNEKLFF
TRBJ2-7	TRBV7-9	CASSQVDWSGRDCYEQYF
TRBJ2-7	TRBV7-6	CASSSTWGDEQYF